This T cell receptor beta chain was sequenced during a study of cytomegalovirus exposure and HLA in healthy donors. Study context: Early released data comprised tens of millions of unique TCRs from HLA-typed donors. Study outcomes and limitations: Near-uniform donor sequencing depth was presumed by presence/absence analyses. Using a false discovery rate of 0.05, a later analysis showed that 15,000 to 20,000 TCR beta sequences were associated with HLA alleles.

The PCR was carried out with 60 Vbeta primers and 13 Jbeta primers. TCRdb keeps only in-frame clones here, not all; method: immunoSEQ multiplex PCR. The sample has about 190,000 clones; around 86% are singletons. The germline gives CDR1 SEHNR, CDR2 FQNEAQ (reference sequence). V was pared by 5 bases and J by 5 bases, with 6 bases of the junction left unmatched. This CDR3 is built from 14 residues. For this clone: The antigen remains unidentified.

The genes are TRBV7-9 and TRBJ2-1, with 7 bases identical to TRBD2. The receptor's source is a man between 40 and 49 years old in good health and CMV-seropositive. Sequencing was performed on PBMCs. CDR3 loop: CASSVRGGDNEQFF. The CDR3 region has the DNA TGTGCCAGCAGCGTCCGTGGGGGGGACAATGAGCAGTTCTTC. Drawing the rest from reference TRBV7-9 and TRBJ2-1, the complete variable domain is DTGVSQNPRHKITKRGQNVTFRCDPISEHNRLYWYRQTLGQGPEFLTYFQNEAQLEKSRLLSDRFSAERPKGSFSTLEIQRTEQGDSAMYLCASSVRGGDNEQFFGPGTRLTVL.